The 23 T cell receptor beta chains below all came from one sample that was sequenced in a study of T cell repertoires in cytomegalovirus infection. TCRdb used MiXCR to reprocess the reads, holding one entry per CDR3 protein. The table includes around 530,000 distinct CDR3 sequences, 26% detected once. The sequencing sample was made of PBMCs. These receptor sequences come from a human donor in good health (CMV status not recorded). Some clones in this sample may be carry-over from other donors' samples.

The gene calls are TRBV6-2 or TRBV6-3 and TRBJ1-1; 12 bases are shared with TRBD1. Germline trimming cut 1 base from V and 10 bases from J; bases unmatched to any gene: 10. The length of the CDR3 is 16 residues. Germline values: CDR1 MNHEY, CDR2 SVGEGT. The CDR3 spells CASSYLRDRGRRGAFF. The CDR3 DNA reads as TGTGCCAGCAGTTACTTACGGGACAGGGGGCGGAGAGGAGCTTTCTTT.

This chain links TRBV29-1 with TRBJ2-5; TRBD1 matches 7 bases. The CDR3 spans 13 residues. CDR1 and CDR2 from the germline V gene are SQVTM and ANQGSEA. Trimming removed 6 bases from V and 5 bases from J; junction bases left unmatched: 9. CDR3 DNA sequence: TGCAGCGTGGAACAGGGGAATACGGAGACCCAGTACTTC. This gives the protein CSVEQGNTETQYF.

DNA for the CDR3: TGCAGTGCTAGAGCCGGGACTGACCTGGGTGAAAAACTGTTTTTT. Translated: CSARAGTDLGEKLFF. The chain recombines TRBV20-1 with TRBJ1-4; a weak D match, TRBD1 (5 bases). Looked up from germline, CDR1 is DFQATT and CDR2 is SNEGSKA (reference sequence). The V end was cut by 1 base, the J end by 7 bases, with 16 bases between. This CDR3 has 15 residues.

V and J are TRBV12-3 or TRBV12-4 and TRBJ1-2, with a tentative D call TRBD1 (5 bases). V lost 5 bases and J 8 bases, leaving 15 bases between the germline ends. This CDR3 spans 13 amino acids. CDR3 residues: CASSRDAGGGYTF. The CDR3 DNA follows: TGTGCCAGCAGTCGGGACGCCGGAGGGGGCTACACCTTC.

The chain joins TRBV10-3 to TRBJ1-1, with D possibly matching TRBD1 (6 bases). Germline V gives CDR1 ENHRY, CDR2 SYGVKD. The CDR3 runs 13 residues. With 3 bases removed from V and 5 bases from J, the gap between germline ends came to 10 bases. The CDR3 DNA is TGTGCCATCAGTGACACCCAGGGGACTGAAGCTTTCTTT. It is translated as CAISDTQGTEAFF.

This clonotype was observed at least ten times. The chain couples TRBV6-2 or TRBV6-3 to TRBJ2-1; D is ambiguous. Germline CDR1 and CDR2: MNHEY and SVGEGT. The V gene lost 0 bases and the J gene lost 7 bases, with 22 bases spanning the gap. This CDR3 region has 18 residues. The CDR3 loop reads CASSYSTVGRPRGNEQFF. In DNA, the CDR3 is TGTGCCAGCAGTTACTCGACGGTAGGACGCCCGCGAGGTAATGAGCAGTTCTTC.

The chain is built from TRBV29-1 and TRBJ2-3; 8 positions agree with TRBD2. This CDR3 is 14 amino acids long. Per germline, CDR1 SQVTM and CDR2 ANQGSEA. V lost 5 bases, J lost 2 bases, and 6 bases stayed unmatched. The CDR3 DNA reads as TGCAGCGTTTTTGGTAGCGGGGCCACAGATACGCAGTATTTT. It yields the protein CSVFGSGATDTQYF.

This clonotype was seen only once. The gene calls are TRBV27 and TRBJ2-5; no reliable D call. Germline CDR1 and CDR2: MNHEY and SMNVEV (reference sequence). This CDR3 is built from 14 residues. V dropped 3 bases and J dropped 2 bases, with 10 bases sitting between them. In DNA, the CDR3 is TGTGCCAGCAGTTTTATGGGGAATCAAGAGACCCAGTACTTC. This gives the protein CASSFMGNQETQYF.

This clonotype has a count of ten or more. The gene calls are TRBV11-2 and TRBJ1-2; 8 nucleotides line up with TRBD1. The trim removed 5 bases at V and 0 bases at J, leaving 5 bases unmatched. The CDR3 covers 15 residues. CDR1 and CDR2 from the germline V gene are SGHAT and FQNNGV. CDR3 in amino acids: CASSQQTGANYGYTF. CDR3 nucleotides: TGTGCCAGCAGCCAACAGACAGGGGCTAACTATGGCTACACCTTC.

This chain uses TRBV11-2 with TRBJ2-7; 9 bases map to TRBD2. The germline V gene encodes CDR1 SGHAT and CDR2 FQNNGV. This CDR3 contains 15 residues. The junction had 5 bases not matched to a gene; V was cut back by 5 bases and J by 0 bases. For the CDR3, the DNA is TGTGCCAGCAGCAATGCGGGGGGGCCCTCCTACGAGCAGTACGTC. This gives the protein CASSNAGGPSYEQYV.

This clonotype has a handful of counts. This chain uses TRBV7-6 with TRBJ1-6; D may be TRBD1 (5 bases). Trimming left V 4 bases short and J 4 bases short, with 17 bases between. The germline CDR1 and CDR2 sequences are SGHVS and FNYEAQ. The CDR3 covers 17 residues. CDR3 DNA: TGTGCCAGCAGCTCCGGCAGGGAACCAGGGTATAATTCACCCCTCCACTTT. This gives the protein CASSSGREPGYNSPLHF.

This clonotype was seen just once. A much larger clonotype is one base distant, so this may be a read error. The genes are TRBV7-4 and TRBJ1-4; D is possibly TRBD1 (6 bases). Deletions cut 7 bases from V and 7 bases from J, with 13 bases between. The CDR3 consists of 13 residues. Per germline, CDR1 SGHVT and CDR2 SQSDAQ. This CDR3 is CASMTGHGEKLFF. As DNA, the CDR3 is TGTGCCAGCATGACAGGACATGGTGAAAAACTGTTTTTT.

The chain employs TRBV9 and TRBJ2-1, with D perhaps being TRBD1 or TRBD2 (5 bases each). Trimming took 1 base from V and 5 from J, leaving 10 bases between them. There are 14 residues in the CDR3. Germline V CDR1 and CDR2: SGDLS, YYNGEE. As DNA, the CDR3 is TGTGCCAGCAGCGTATACGGGGCGGACAATGAGCAGTTCTTC. Its translation: CASSVYGADNEQFF.

The chain recombines TRBV27 with TRBJ2-7; perhaps TRBD2 as D (5 bases). Germline V gives CDR1 MNHEY, CDR2 SMNVEV (reference sequence). The CDR3 runs to 14 residues. Trimming left V 2 bases short and J 0 bases short, with 8 bases between. Here the CDR3 reads CASSLKGDSYEQYV. The CDR3 nucleotides read TGTGCCAGCAGTTTAAAGGGAGACTCCTACGAGCAGTACGTC.

This clonotype showed up just a few times. The gene calls are TRBV11-2 and TRBJ2-5, with D perhaps matching TRBD1 or TRBD2 (6 bases each). Trimming took off 5 bases at V and 0 bases at J, with 13 bases between the two ends. The CDR3 contains 15 residues. Germline V gene lookup returns CDR1 SGHAT and CDR2 FQNNGV. CDR3 nucleotide sequence: TGTGCCAGCAGCCCAACGGGGGCCTACCAAGAGACCCAGTACTTC. Protein sequence: CASSPTGAYQETQYF.

This clonotype was picked up many times. The rearrangement uses TRBV11-2 and TRBJ1-3; D is possibly TRBD1 (6 bases). Germline lookup yields CDR1 SGHAT and CDR2 FQNNGV. The V and J ends lost 1 base and 4 bases respectively, with 17 bases between them. This CDR3 contains 17 residues. The CDR3 bases are TGTGCCAGCAGCTTAGGGGGGCCGGCGCGCCGGGGAAACACCATATATTTT. Its translation: CASSLGGPARRGNTIYF.

J is TRBJ1-4 and V is TRBV20-1; D is uncertain. Germline CDR1 reads DFQATT; CDR2 reads SNEGSKA (reference sequence). Trimming removed 4 bases at V and 5 bases at J, with 11 bases between. The CDR3 runs to 13 residues. The CDR3: CSATTWGNEKLFF. CDR3 coding DNA: TGCAGTGCTACCACATGGGGAAATGAAAAACTGTTTTTT.

The chain is built from TRBV28 and TRBJ1-1, with D perhaps matching TRBD1 (5 bases). The CDR3 covers 14 residues. Germline CDR1 reads MDHEN; CDR2 reads SYDVKM. V was pared by 3 bases and J by 4 bases, with 12 bases between. CDR3 DNA: TGTGCCAGCAGTTTTTGGGCGGGGGGCACTGAAGCTTTCTTT. Translation: CASSFWAGGTEAFF.

In its sample, this clonotype was seen many times. This sequence joins TRBV7-8 and TRBJ2-3; D ambiguous. Germline V gene data show CDR1 as SGHVS and CDR2 as FQNEAQ. The length of the CDR3 is 15 residues. The V end lost 5 bases, the J end lost 0 bases, and 12 bases lay between the germline ends. The CDR3 sequence is CASSNSRVSTDTQYF. As DNA, the CDR3 is TGTGCCAGCAGCAACTCGCGCGTCAGCACAGATACGCAGTATTTT.

The V and J genes are TRBV12-3 or TRBV12-4 and TRBJ2-7; 7 bases are a match to TRBD2. J lost 0 bases, V lost 5 bases, and 7 bases had no gene match. This CDR3 is 15 amino acids long. This CDR3 is CASSAQASGSYEQYF. CDR3 bases: TGTGCCAGCAGTGCACAGGCTAGCGGCTCCTACGAGCAGTACTTC.

This clonotype turned up a few times. The J gene is TRBJ2-1, the V gene TRBV7-2, with 13 nucleotides matching TRBD2. The trim removed 5 bases at V and 10 bases at J, leaving 14 bases unmatched. The CDR3 length is 17 residues. CDR1 SGHTA and CDR2 FQGNSA come from the germline V gene. The CDR3 loop reads CASSPEGLAGTTGEQFF. Here the CDR3 DNA reads TGTGCCAGCAGCCCGGAGGGACTAGCGGGAACTACGGGGGAGCAGTTCTTC.

The chain recombines TRBV10-3 with TRBJ2-5; tentative D call: TRBD1 (6 bases). Looked up from germline, CDR1 is ENHRY and CDR2 is SYGVKD. CDR3 length equals 12 residues. Trimming pared 10 bases from V and 2 bases from J, leaving 11 bases between. This CDR3 is CATLGQQETQYF. Here the CDR3 DNA reads TGTGCCACGCTTGGACAGCAAGAGACCCAGTACTTC.

This clonotype has more than one count but fewer than ten. V is TRBV7-3 and J is TRBJ2-1, with TRBD2 matching over 10 bases. Germline loops: CDR1 SGHTA, CDR2 FQGTGA. Trimming at V came to 2 bases and at J to 7 bases, leaving 14 bases not matched to a gene. This CDR3 comprises 18 residues. The CDR3 DNA sequence: TGTGCCAGCAGCTTATTGGGTTCTGGGCTAGCGGGAGAAAATGAGCAGTTCTTC. This codes for CASSLLGSGLAGENEQFF.